These T cell receptor beta chains were read from a single sample in a study of blood T cell repertoires in COVID-19. Only in-frame clones appear in the TCRdb table, and some are missing; sequencing was by immunoSEQ multiplex PCR. The repertoire holds under 350,000 clones, around nine tenths seen once, with approximately 1.8% in the top ten. Sequenced material: peripheral blood. The origin of the receptors is a woman in her 30s with COVID-19, enrolled during active disease. Each CDR3 is given with its conserved first and last residue. A D gene is named only where the DNA matches it firmly. Rows give clone size only sometimes, using once, few, many, or a class for an expanded clone.

V	J	D	size	CDR3	DNA
TRBV3-1/TRBV3-2	TRBJ1-1	.	.	CASSQGGRTEAFF	TGTGCCAGCAGCCAAGGGGGGCGGACTGAAGCTTTCTTT
TRBV28	TRBJ1-1	.	.	CASSLKVPGVNTEAFF	TGTGCCAGCAGTTTAAAGGTCCCCGGGGTGAACACTGAAGCTTTCTTT
TRBV7-6	TRBJ2-2	.	.	CASSFGGEITGELFF	TGTGCCAGCAGCTTTGGAGGGGAGATCACCGGGGAGCTGTTTTTT
TRBV5-1	TRBJ1-1	TRBD1	.	CASSSRDRGRMNTEAFF	TGCGCCAGCAGCTCCCGGGACAGGGGGAGAATGAACACTGAAGCTTTCTTT
TRBV3-1/TRBV3-2	TRBJ2-5	TRBD1	.	CASSQDWDSQETQYF	TGTGCCAGCAGCCAAGATTGGGACAGTCAAGAGACCCAGTACTTC
TRBV6-5	TRBJ1-4	.	.	CASSSQGRAADEKLFF	TGTGCCAGCAGTTCGCAGGGCAGGGCCGCAGATGAAAAACTGTTTTTT
TRBV12-5	TRBJ2-5	TRBD1	.	CASGIRQGAGETQYF	TGTGCTAGTGGCATCAGACAGGGGGCAGGGGAGACCCAGTACTTC
TRBV28	TRBJ1-2	.	few	CASTVARDSYGYTF	TGTGCCAGCACTGTCGCTCGAGACAGTTATGGCTACACCTTC
TRBV11-2	TRBJ1-1	.	.	CASSLSGGTEAFF	TGTGCCAGCAGCTTATCAGGTGGCACTGAAGCTTTCTTT
TRBV2	TRBJ1-2	.	.	CASQRDQRGMDYGYTF	TGTGCCAGCCAGAGGGACCAAAGGGGGATGGACTATGGCTACACCTTC
TRBV6-2/TRBV6-3	TRBJ2-7	.	.	CASSDGQPPYEQYF	TGTGCCAGCAGCGACGGACAACCTCCCTACGAGCAGTACTTC
TRBV7-9	TRBJ2-7	.	.	CASSSSGADAGLYF	TGTGCCAGCTCCTCGAGTGGGGCAGATGCTGGTCTGTACTTC
TRBV5-6	TRBJ1-5	.	once	CASSLGGGNQPQHF	TGTGCCAGCAGCTTGGGGGGAGGCAATCAGCCCCAGCATTTT
TRBV9	TRBJ2-6	.	once	CASSVRRDTSSGANVLTF	TGTGCCAGCAGCGTACGCCGGGACACGAGCTCTGGGGCCAACGTCCTGACTTTC
TRBV6-5	TRBJ2-7	.	.	CASSRSSYEQYF	TGTGCCAGCAGCCGCAGCTCCTACGAGCAGTACTTC
TRBV19	TRBJ1-2	.	few	CASSYRGGYTF	TGTGCCAGTAGTTATAGGGGTGGCTACACCTTC
TRBV7-3	TRBJ1-2	TRBD1	.	CASSRQGDRAYGYTF	TGTGCCAGCAGCCGACAAGGGGACAGGGCTTATGGCTACACCTTC
TRBV4-1	TRBJ2-1	TRBD2	.	CASSPLRGGTNEQFF	TGCGCCAGCAGCCCTCTCCGGGGGGGCACAAATGAGCAGTTCTTC
TRBV24-1	TRBJ1-2	TRBD1	.	CATSDAGQGIDGYTF	TGTGCCACCAGTGATGCGGGACAGGGAATTGATGGCTACACCTTC
TRBV19	TRBJ1-5	.	.	CASSIFQGNQPQHF	TGTGCCAGTAGTATCTTCCAGGGGAATCAGCCCCAGCATTTT
TRBV6-2/TRBV6-3	TRBJ2-7	TRBD2	.	CASSALAGALWEQYF	TGTGCCAGCAGTGCCCTAGCGGGGGCCCTTTGGGAGCAGTACTTC
TRBV7-3	TRBJ2-1	.	.	CASSFGDSYNEQFF	TGTGCCAGCAGCTTCGGAGACTCCTACAATGAGCAGTTCTTC
TRBV4-1	TRBJ1-4	TRBD1	few	CASSPRDRPEKLFF	TGCGCCAGCAGCCCCCGGGACAGGCCTGAAAAACTGTTTTTT
TRBV19	TRBJ2-4	.	.	CASSDRAKNIQYF	TGTGCCAGTAGTGATCGGGCCAAAAACATTCAGTACTTC
TRBV7-9	TRBJ2-7	.	.	CASSSNPAGTPSYEQYF	TGTGCCAGCAGCTCAAATCCGGCCGGGACACCCTCCTACGAGCAGTACTTC
TRBV10-3	TRBJ1-2	.	.	CAIPASPPGANSYGYTF	TGTGCCATCCCAGCAAGTCCGCCAGGGGCGAACAGCTATGGCTACACCTTC
TRBV6-5	TRBJ1-2	TRBD1	.	CASSHTGTGYGYTF	TGTGCCAGCAGTCACACCGGGACAGGGTATGGCTACACCTTC
TRBV9	TRBJ1-6	.	.	CASSPSAKNSPLHF	TGTGCCAGCAGCCCTAGTGCGAAGAATTCACCCCTCCACTTT
TRBV6-5	TRBJ1-2	.	.	CASSYRDTADGYTF	TGTGCCAGCAGTTACCGGGACACGGCCGATGGCTACACCTTC
TRBV10-3	TRBJ1-3	.	.	CAISESVGGRNTIYF	TGTGCCATCAGTGAGTCTGTGGGGGGGCGAAACACCATATATTTT
TRBV5-5	TRBJ2-2	TRBD1	.	CATTLITGALGTGELFF	TGTGCCACAACACTGATTACAGGGGCGTTAGGGACCGGGGAGCTGTTTTTT
TRBV29-1	TRBJ1-2	.	.	CSVDRAVTANTNYGYTF	TGCAGCGTTGATCGGGCGGTGACAGCCAATACTAACTATGGCTACACCTTC
TRBV19	TRBJ1-6	.	.	CATRPGGNSPLHF	TGTGCCACGCGACCGGGGGGAAATTCACCCCTCCACTTT
TRBV2	TRBJ2-2	.	.	CASSNSRVVGELFF	TGTGCCAGCAGTAATTCGAGGGTTGTCGGGGAGCTGTTTTTT
TRBV19	TRBJ1-1	.	.	CASSYGRLNTEAFF	TGTGCCAGTAGTTACGGCAGGCTGAACACTGAAGCTTTCTTT
TRBV23-1	TRBJ1-5	TRBD1	.	CASSQAGTGNQPQHF	TGCGCCAGCAGTCAGGCCGGGACAGGGAATCAGCCCCAGCATTTT
TRBV6-5	TRBJ1-1	.	once	CASSPNRKTSEAFF	TGTGCCAGCAGCCCGAACAGGAAGACATCTGAAGCTTTCTTT
TRBV3-1/TRBV3-2	TRBJ1-1	TRBD1	.	CASSFTGAGEAFF	TGTGCCAGCAGCTTTACAGGGGCCGGCGAAGCTTTCTTT
TRBV6-1	TRBJ1-1	.	few	CASSEGGLQEAFF	TGTGCCAGCAGTGAAGGGGGGCTGCAAGAAGCTTTCTTT
TRBV15	TRBJ2-5	.	.	CATSREPGNKETQYF	TGTGCCACCAGCAGAGAACCGGGAAACAAAGAGACCCAGTACTTC
TRBV5-5	TRBJ2-2	.	.	CASSFSVNTGELFF	TGTGCCAGCAGCTTTAGTGTGAACACCGGGGAGCTGTTTTTT
TRBV4-1	TRBJ2-7	.	.	CASSQLPGYEQYF	TGCGCCAGCAGCCAACTCCCGGGATACGAGCAGTACTTC
TRBV5-1	TRBJ1-2	.	.	CASSSLDSYYGYTF	TGCGCCAGCAGCTCCCTCGACAGCTACTATGGCTACACCTTC
TRBV27	TRBJ2-5	TRBD1	.	CASSQLGWTGEQEAQYF	TGTGCCAGCAGCCAACTTGGGTGGACAGGGGAACAAGAGGCCCAGTACTTC
TRBV2	TRBJ1-2	.	.	CASTEGSYGYTF	TGTGCCAGCACGGAGGGCAGCTATGGCTACACCTTC
TRBV3-1/TRBV3-2	TRBJ2-1	TRBD2	.	CASSQDRRRGGVISRYNEQFF	TGTGCCAGCAGCCAAGATCGCCGACGGGGAGGGGTCATATCGAGGTACAATGAGCAGTTCTTC
TRBV6-1	TRBJ1-1	.	.	CASSEFWTANPSGAFF	TGTGCCAGCAGTGAATTTTGGACAGCCAATCCAAGTGGAGCTTTCTTT
TRBV7-9	TRBJ1-1	TRBD1	.	CASSYRDRGDTEAFF	TGTGCCAGCAGCTATAGGGACAGGGGGGACACTGAAGCTTTCTTT
TRBV11-2	TRBJ1-1	.	once	CASSLGTGGEAFF	TGTGCCAGCAGCTTAGGAACAGGCGGTGAAGCTTTCTTT